This T cell receptor beta chain emerged from a study of shared clonotypes between healthy human individuals. Whole-study context: Donors were two women and three men aged 18 to 49.

The ends lost 7 bases at V and 9 bases at J; junction bases unmatched: 5. This CDR3 contains 13 residues. Germline CDR1 is ENHRY and CDR2 is SYGVKD. Donors were healthy HIV-negative adults without recent acute infections or vaccinations. Loaded into unsorted PBMC replicate PCRs was 300 ng DNA, approximately 30,000 T cell genomes. Original analysis: Sequence data from immunoSEQ were junction-only and lacked quality scores; consequently, filtering differed. Clones were read by immunoSEQ multiplex PCR, and TCRdb kept only the in-frame ones, dropping some. V, J and clone size were drawn from that table, and D and trimming were deduced from the DNA. Here the sample spans 530,000 or so clones, about three quarters being singletons.

The chain is built from TRBV10-3 and TRBJ2-1, with TRBD2 matching 11 bases. The sequencing input was PBMCs. The receptor was isolated from a woman aged 40 to 49 in good health. Some clones in this sample may be carry-over from other donors' samples. CDR3 protein: CAINVGLAGEQFF. The CDR3 DNA reads as TGTGCCATCAACGTTGGACTAGCGGGTGAGCAGTTCTTC.